This T cell receptor beta chain was sequenced during a study of regulatory T cells in long-lasting Graves disease. Regarding time point: newly diagnosed GD, antithyroid drugs for less than 3 months. From RNA extracted from PBMCs, the TCR library was made. The V and J ends lost 5 bases and 1 base respectively, with 4 bases between them. This CDR3 contains 12 residues. Per the germline V gene, CDR1 is LGHDT and CDR2 is YNNKEL (reference sequence). Sequencing libraries for TCR beta were prepared with iRepertoire HTBI primers and Arm-PCR of CDR3 regions. TCRdb ran MiXCR on the multiplex PCR reads and lists one entry per CDR3 protein. The table has around 250,000 distinct CDR3 sequences, more than 15% seen once. This same sample was also taken into another study, of T cells in Graves' hyperthyroidism and ophthalmopathy.

V is TRBV3-1 and J is TRBJ2-3; no definite D call. The sequenced sample was peripheral blood mononuclear cells (PBMCs), obtained at new diagnosis, from a patient treated with antithyroid drugs. The clonotype originates from a woman in her 30s with Graves disease. In DNA, the CDR3 is TGTGCCAGCAGCTGCGGCACAGATACGCAGTATTTT. This codes for CASSCGTDTQYF.